The 20 T cell receptor beta chains presented below share a single source sample, sequenced in a study of T-cell memory formation after mild COVID-19. TCRdb analysed the 5' RACE reads with MiXCR anew, one entry per CDR3 protein. This table has about half a million distinct CDR3 sequences, around a sixth appearing once. Sequencing input: PBMCs or a T cell subset sorted from them (not recorded which). The receptors stem from an adult woman who had mild COVID-19 (a few samples of this study predate the infection). Cell type and time point are not known.

This clonotype was seen a handful of times. This chain links TRBV7-3 with TRBJ2-1; perhaps TRBD2 as D (6 bases). Trimming cost V 1 base and J 4 bases, with 14 bases left between them. The germline V gene encodes CDR1 SGHTA and CDR2 FQGTGA. The CDR3 runs to 16 residues. CDR3 residues: CASSLKRDWRYNEQFF. Here the CDR3 DNA reads TGTGCCAGCAGCTTAAAGAGGGACTGGAGATACAATGAGCAGTTCTTC.

This clonotype was recorded at least ten times. V and J are TRBV20-1 and TRBJ2-3; D is perhaps TRBD2 (5 bases). The CDR3 totals 14 residues. CDR1 is DFQATT, CDR2 SNEGSKA, per germline (reference sequence). Deletions cut 5 bases from V and 0 bases from J, with 12 bases between. CDR3 coding DNA: TGCAGTGCTCGAACCGGAGGCAGCACAGATACGCAGTATTTT. The encoded protein is CSARTGGSTDTQYF.

V and J are TRBV6-6 and TRBJ2-1, with a weak D call TRBD1 (6 bases). In germline, CDR1 is MNHNY, CDR2 SVGAGI (reference sequence). V was trimmed by 5 bases and J by 6 bases, leaving 14 bases between them. The CDR3 loop spans 14 amino acids. CDR3 loop: CASSRSTGSNEQFF. CDR3 sequence (DNA): TGTGCCAGCAGTAGGTCGACAGGAAGCAATGAGCAGTTCTTC.

The chain combines TRBV6-2 or TRBV6-3 with TRBJ1-2; a weak D match, TRBD1 (6 bases). This CDR3 spans 14 amino acids. The V and J ends lost 4 bases and 2 bases respectively, with 11 bases between them. Germline lookup yields CDR1 MNHEY and CDR2 SVGEGT. Here the CDR3 DNA reads TGTGCCAGCAGTTCCTGGACAGAGAACTATGGCTACACCTTC. This sequence encodes CASSSWTENYGYTF.

The rearrangement joins TRBV4-2 to TRBJ2-3; TRBD2 agrees at 9 bases. CDR3 length equals 15 residues. V shed 0 bases, J shed 9 bases, and the junction held 7 bases outside the gene matches. The germline V gene encodes CDR1 LGHNA and CDR2 YNFKEQ. CDR3 sequence reads: CASSQEPGLAPTQYF. CDR3 DNA sequence: TGTGCCAGCAGCCAAGAACCGGGACTAGCTCCGACGCAGTATTTT.

The genes are TRBV19 and TRBJ1-1, with D possibly being TRBD1 (5 bases). CDR3 length: 15 residues. Trimming shortened V by 7 bases and J by 0 bases, and 15 bases separated the two germline ends. Germline CDR1 reads LNHDA; CDR2 reads SQIVND (reference sequence). CDR3 sequence reads: CASKTSGLLNTEAFF. The DNA of the CDR3 is TGTGCCAGTAAGACCTCGGGACTGCTGAACACTGAAGCTTTCTTT.

This clonotype was counted only a few times. This chain links TRBV24-1 with TRBJ2-1; D is undetermined. Germline CDR1 and CDR2: KGHDR and SFDVKD. V lost 3 bases, J lost 12 bases, and 8 bases lay in between. The CDR3 has 11 amino acids. This CDR3 reads CATSDVLGQFF. CDR3 DNA: TGTGCCACCAGTGATGTGCTGGGGCAGTTCTTC.

This clonotype occurred many times. The chain recombines TRBV13 with TRBJ2-2, with 7 bases fitting TRBD1. Germline assignment: CDR1 PRHDT and CDR2 FYEKMQ (reference sequence). This CDR3 is 14 amino acids long. With V trimmed by 4 bases and J by 4 bases, 3 bases remained unmatched. The CDR3 region has the DNA TGTGCCAGCAGCTCGACAGGGAGCACCGGGGAGCTGTTTTTT. Translated, it gives CASSSTGSTGELFF.

The V and J genes are TRBV5-1 and TRBJ2-1, with D possibly TRBD2 on 6 matching bases. CDR1 is SGHRS, CDR2 YFSETQ, per germline. The CDR3 is 17 amino acids. V lost 2 bases to trimming and J lost 7 bases, with 22 bases between them. CDR3 sequence reads: CASSFGAGFFGGNEQFF. DNA for the CDR3: TGCGCCAGCAGCTTCGGGGCGGGCTTCTTTGGGGGGAATGAGCAGTTCTTC.

This clonotype turned up a few times. This rearrangement joins TRBV5-1 to TRBJ2-5; the D gene is possibly TRBD1 (5 bases). Deletions cut 1 base from V and 5 bases from J, with 9 bases between. Germline CDR1 and CDR2: SGHRS and YFSETQ. This CDR3 region has 13 residues. The CDR3 coding sequence is TGCGCCAGCAGCTTGCCCAGGGATGAGACCCAGTACTTC. Its translation: CASSLPRDETQYF. The entire variable domain, with the rest obtained from reference TRBV5-1 and TRBJ2-5, is as follows: KAGVTQTPRYLIKTRGQQVTLSCSPISGHRSVSWYQQTPGQGLQFLFEYFSETQRNKGNFPGRFSGRQFSNSRSEMNVSTLELGDSALYLCASSLPRDETQYFGPGTRLLVL.

This clonotype has only a few counts. The chain is built from TRBV5-6 and TRBJ2-7; a weak D match, TRBD2 (6 bases). This CDR3 contains 12 residues. Trimming cost V 5 bases and J 5 bases, with 11 bases left between them. CDR1 and CDR2 from the germline V gene are SGHDT and YYEEEE. CDR3 sequence reads: CASRRDSNEQYF. In DNA form, the CDR3 reads TGTGCCAGCAGAAGGGACTCGAACGAGCAGTACTTC.

This clonotype was seen just once. V gene TRBV24-1 combines with J gene TRBJ1-2, with D perhaps TRBD1 (6 bases). The CDR3 is made up of 17 amino acids. Trimming shortened V by 4 bases and J by 4 bases, and 21 bases separated the two germline ends. Germline V gene lookup returns CDR1 KGHDR and CDR2 SFDVKD. The CDR3 bases are TGTGCCACCAGTGAGCCGGGACACCAGGGGAGTGGCTATGGCTACACCTTC. Amino acid sequence: CATSEPGHQGSGYGYTF.

Only a few counts were recorded for this clonotype. This sequence joins TRBV9 and TRBJ2-3, with 9 bases fitting TRBD2. With V trimmed by 1 base and J by 3 bases, 3 bases remained unmatched. CDR1 and CDR2 from the germline V gene are SGDLS and YYNGEE. The CDR3 is made up of 15 amino acids. This CDR3 reads CASSVIAGATDTQYF. The CDR3 DNA sequence: TGTGCCAGCAGCGTAATAGCGGGAGCAACAGATACGCAGTATTTT.

J is TRBJ1-6 and V is TRBV6-6; 8 nucleotides line up with TRBD1. The CDR3 totals 19 residues. V dropped 2 bases and J dropped 2; count of bases not matched to a gene: 11. CDR1 is MNHNY, CDR2 SVGAGI, per germline (reference sequence). CDR3 nucleotide sequence: TGTGCCAGCAGTTACGACGGACAGGGCAGGATGGCCTATAATTCACCCCTCCACTTT. Translated, it gives CASSYDGQGRMAYNSPLHF.

V and J are TRBV20-1 and TRBJ2-1; D is undetermined. The CDR3 is 14 amino acids. V lost 1 base to trimming and J lost 2 bases, with 9 bases between them. In germline, CDR1 is DFQATT, CDR2 SNEGSKA (reference sequence). The CDR3 is CSARGRSAYNEQFF. The CDR3, as DNA: TGCAGTGCTAGAGGGCGGAGCGCCTACAATGAGCAGTTCTTC.

The rearrangement links TRBV12-3 or TRBV12-4 to TRBJ2-7; maybe TRBD1 (6 bases). CDR3 size: 18 residues. Deletions cut 4 bases from V and 4 bases from J, with 26 bases between. This chain's CDR3 is CASSSPLGAGAREYEQYF. The CDR3 nucleotides read TGTGCCAGCAGTTCACCCCTGGGGGCAGGGGCGAGAGAGTACGAGCAGTACTTC.

V usage is TRBV29-1 and J usage is TRBJ1-2; D may be TRBD1 (5 bases). V was cut by 0 bases and J by 8 bases, with 13 bases left in between. CDR1 and CDR2 from the germline V gene are SQVTM and ANQGSEA. CDR3 size: 13 residues. The CDR3 is CSVEDIPGRGYTF. CDR3 DNA sequence: TGCAGCGTTGAAGATATCCCAGGGCGGGGCTACACCTTC. Looking up the rest from reference TRBV29-1 and TRBJ1-2 gives the full variable domain: SAVISQKPSRDICQRGTSLTIQCQVDSQVTMMFWYRQQPGQSLTLIATANQGSEATYESGFVIDKFPISRPNLTFSTLTVSNMSPEDSSIYLCSVEDIPGRGYTFGSGTRLTVV.

The chain links TRBV5-6 to TRBJ2-7, with 8 positions matching TRBD1. The CDR3 consists of 15 residues. Per germline, CDR1 SGHDT and CDR2 YYEEEE. After removal of 2 bases from V and 2 bases from J, the junction contained 6 bases not matched to a gene. DNA of the CDR3: TGTGCCAGCAGCTTTTTACCGGACAGGGCCTACGAGCAGTACTTC. Translated, it gives CASSFLPDRAYEQYF. The entire variable domain, with the rest obtained from reference TRBV5-6 and TRBJ2-7, is as follows: DAGVTQSPTHLIKTRGQQVTLRCSPKSGHDTVSWYQQALGQGPQFIFQYYEEEERQRGNFPDRFSGHQFPNYSSELNVNALLLGDSALYLCASSFLPDRAYEQYFGPGTRLTVT.

In DNA, the CDR3 is TGTGCCAGCAGCCTCGTCGGGAGAGGCTCCTACGAGCAGTACTTC. It translates to CASSLVGRGSYEQYF. V gene TRBV12-3 or TRBV12-4 combines with J gene TRBJ2-7; D might be TRBD2 (6 bases). This CDR3 spans 15 amino acids. V lost 6 bases, J lost 0 bases, and 15 bases lay in between.

Many counts were recorded for this clonotype. The V and J genes are TRBV3-1 and TRBJ2-3; unclear D gene. The CDR3 length is 13 residues. From germline, CDR1 is LGHDT and CDR2 YNNKEL (reference sequence). Trimming shortened V by 4 bases and J by 0 bases, and 5 bases separated the two germline ends. The CDR3 sequence is CASSRHSTDTQYF. CDR3 in DNA: TGTGCCAGCAGCCGGCACAGCACAGATACGCAGTATTTT.